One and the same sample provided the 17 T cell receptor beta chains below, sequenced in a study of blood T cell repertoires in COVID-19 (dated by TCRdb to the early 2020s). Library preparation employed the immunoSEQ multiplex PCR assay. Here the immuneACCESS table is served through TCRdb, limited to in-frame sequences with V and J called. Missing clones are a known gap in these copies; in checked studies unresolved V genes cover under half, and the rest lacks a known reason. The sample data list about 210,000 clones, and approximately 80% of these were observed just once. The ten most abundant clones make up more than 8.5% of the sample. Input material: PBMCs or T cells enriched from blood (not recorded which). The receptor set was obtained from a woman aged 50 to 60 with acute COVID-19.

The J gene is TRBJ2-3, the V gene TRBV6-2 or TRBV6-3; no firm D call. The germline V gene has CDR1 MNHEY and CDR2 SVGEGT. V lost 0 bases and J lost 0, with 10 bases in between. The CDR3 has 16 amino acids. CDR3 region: CASSYSFGSSTDTQYF. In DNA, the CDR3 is TGTGCCAGCAGTTACTCGTTCGGGTCTAGCACAGATACGCAGTATTTT.

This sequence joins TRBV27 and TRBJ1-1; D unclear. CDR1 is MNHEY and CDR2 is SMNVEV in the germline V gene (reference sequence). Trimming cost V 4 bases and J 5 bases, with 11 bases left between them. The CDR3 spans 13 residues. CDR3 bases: TGTGCCAGCAGTTCAGGAAGGTTGACTGAAGCTTTCTTT. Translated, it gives CASSSGRLTEAFF.

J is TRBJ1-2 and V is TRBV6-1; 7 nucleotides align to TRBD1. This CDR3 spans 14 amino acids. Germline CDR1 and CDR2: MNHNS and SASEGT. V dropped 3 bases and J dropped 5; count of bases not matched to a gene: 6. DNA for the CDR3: TGTGCCAGCAGTGAGGAAGCAGGGGGATATGGCTACACCTTC. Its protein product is CASSEEAGGYGYTF.

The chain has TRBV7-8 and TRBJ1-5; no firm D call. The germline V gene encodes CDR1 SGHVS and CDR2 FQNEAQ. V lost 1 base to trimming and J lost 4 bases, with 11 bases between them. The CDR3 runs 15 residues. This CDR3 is CASSLGRTFNQPQHF. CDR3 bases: TGTGCCAGCAGCTTAGGGAGGACCTTTAATCAGCCCCAGCATTTT.

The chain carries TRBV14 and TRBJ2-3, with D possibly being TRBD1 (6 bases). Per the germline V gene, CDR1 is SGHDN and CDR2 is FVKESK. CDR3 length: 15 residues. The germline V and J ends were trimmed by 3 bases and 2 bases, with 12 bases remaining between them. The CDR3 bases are TGTGCCAGCAGCCACATGACAGGCCCCACAGATACGCAGTATTTT. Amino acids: CASSHMTGPTDTQYF. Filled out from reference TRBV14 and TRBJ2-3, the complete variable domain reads EAGVTQFPSHSVIEKGQTVTLRCDPISGHDNLYWYRRVMGKEIKFLLHFVKESKQDESGMPNNRFLAERTGGTYSTLKVQPAELEDSGVYFCASSHMTGPTDTQYFGPGTRLTVL.

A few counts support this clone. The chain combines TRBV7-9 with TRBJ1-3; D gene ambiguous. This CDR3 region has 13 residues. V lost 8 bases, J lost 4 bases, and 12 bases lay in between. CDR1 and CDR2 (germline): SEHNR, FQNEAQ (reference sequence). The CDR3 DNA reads TGTGCCAGCCTTAGCCTTTCAGGAAACACCATATATTTT. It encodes CASLSLSGNTIYF.

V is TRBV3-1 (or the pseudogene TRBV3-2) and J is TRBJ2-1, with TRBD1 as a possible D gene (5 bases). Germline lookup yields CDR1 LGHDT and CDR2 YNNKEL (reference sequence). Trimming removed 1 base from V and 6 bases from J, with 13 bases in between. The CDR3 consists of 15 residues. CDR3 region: CASSQVRSRANEQFF. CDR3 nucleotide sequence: TGTGCCAGCAGCCAAGTTCGATCCAGGGCCAATGAGCAGTTCTTC.

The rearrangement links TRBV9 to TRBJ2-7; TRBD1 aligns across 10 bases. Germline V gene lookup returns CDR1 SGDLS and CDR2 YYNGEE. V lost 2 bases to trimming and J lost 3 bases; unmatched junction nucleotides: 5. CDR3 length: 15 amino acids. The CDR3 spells CASSVGTGVFYEQYF. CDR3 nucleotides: TGTGCCAGCAGCGTTGGGACAGGGGTTTTCTACGAGCAGTACTTC.

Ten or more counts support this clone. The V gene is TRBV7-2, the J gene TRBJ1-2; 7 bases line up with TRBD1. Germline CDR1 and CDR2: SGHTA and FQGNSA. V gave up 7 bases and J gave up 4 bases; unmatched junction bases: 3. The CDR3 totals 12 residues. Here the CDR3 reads CASTRDSYGYTF. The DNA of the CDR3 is TGTGCCAGCACCCGGGACAGCTATGGCTACACCTTC. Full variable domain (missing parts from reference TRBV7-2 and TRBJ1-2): GAGVSQSPSNKVTEKGKDVELRCDPISGHTALYWYRQSLGQGLEFLIYFQGNSAPDKSGLPSDRFSAERTGGSVSTLTIQRTQQEDSAVYLCASTRDSYGYTFGSGTRLTVV.

The CDR3 DNA reads as TGTGCCAGCAGCTTGCAGGGGTTTACTGGAAACACCATATATTTT. Translated: CASSLQGFTGNTIYF. This chain connects TRBV7-2 to TRBJ1-3; a weak D match, TRBD1 (6 bases). This CDR3 spans 15 amino acids. V was shortened by 3 bases and J by 2 bases, with 11 bases between the two germline ends. Germline CDR1 and CDR2: SGHTA and FQGNSA.

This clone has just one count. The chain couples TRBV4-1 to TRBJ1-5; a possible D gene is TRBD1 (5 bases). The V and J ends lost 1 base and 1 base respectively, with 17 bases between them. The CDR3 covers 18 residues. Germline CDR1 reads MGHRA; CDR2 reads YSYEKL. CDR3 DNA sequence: TGCGCCAGCAGCCAAGGTCCCAGGGACTTATTAAGCAATCAGCCCCAGCATTTT. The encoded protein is CASSQGPRDLLSNQPQHF.

CDR3 nucleotide sequence: TGTGCCAGCAGTGAAGTTCGAACTAGCGTGAGGAATGAGCAGTTCTTC. Residues: CASSEVRTSVRNEQFF. The chain carries TRBV6-1 and TRBJ2-1; 7 bases fit TRBD2. Germline V CDR1 and CDR2: MNHNS, SASEGT. This CDR3 spans 16 amino acids. The V and J ends lost 1 base and 7 bases, in that order; junction bases with no gene match: 10.

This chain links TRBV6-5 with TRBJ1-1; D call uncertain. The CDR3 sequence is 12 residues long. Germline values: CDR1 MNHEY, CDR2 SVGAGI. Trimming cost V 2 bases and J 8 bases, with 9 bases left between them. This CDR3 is CASSYGSGEAFF. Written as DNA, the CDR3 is TGTGCCAGCAGTTACGGGTCCGGGGAAGCTTTCTTT.

The CDR3 coding sequence is TGTGCCAGCAGCAAAGAGGCCGCTAGCGGGAAGAGCTCCTACAATGAGCAGTTCTTC. Its protein product is CASSKEAASGKSSYNEQFF. This chain uses TRBV21-1 with TRBJ2-1; the DNA was not used to check the table's D call, TRBD2. TRBV21-1 is marked as a pseudogene. The CDR3 consists of 19 residues.

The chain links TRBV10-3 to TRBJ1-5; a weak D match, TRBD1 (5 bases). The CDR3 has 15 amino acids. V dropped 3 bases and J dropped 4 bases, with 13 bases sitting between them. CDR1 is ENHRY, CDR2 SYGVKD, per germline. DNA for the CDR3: TGTGCCATCAGTGAAGACAGATTAGGGAATCAGCCCCAGCATTTT. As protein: CAISEDRLGNQPQHF.

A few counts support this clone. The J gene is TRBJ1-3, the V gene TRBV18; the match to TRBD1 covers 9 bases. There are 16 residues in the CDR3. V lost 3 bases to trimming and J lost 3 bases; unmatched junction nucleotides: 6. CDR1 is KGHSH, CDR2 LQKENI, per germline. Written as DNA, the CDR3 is TGTGCCAGCTCACCCCAACAGGGGGCGGATGGAAACACCATATATTTT. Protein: CASSPQQGADGNTIYF.

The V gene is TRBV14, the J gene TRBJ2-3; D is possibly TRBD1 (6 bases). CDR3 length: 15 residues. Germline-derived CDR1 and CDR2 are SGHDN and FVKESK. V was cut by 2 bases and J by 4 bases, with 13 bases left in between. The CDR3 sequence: CASSQQGSGADTQYF. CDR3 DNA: TGTGCCAGCAGCCAACAGGGGAGTGGAGCAGATACGCAGTATTTT. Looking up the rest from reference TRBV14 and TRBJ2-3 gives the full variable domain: EAGVTQFPSHSVIEKGQTVTLRCDPISGHDNLYWYRRVMGKEIKFLLHFVKESKQDESGMPNNRFLAERTGGTYSTLKVQPAELEDSGVYFCASSQQGSGADTQYFGPGTRLTVL.